Detailed here is one T cell receptor beta chain. This clonotype was seen at least ten times. Its antigen has not been determined. Per-nucleotide qualities are absent, and no much larger clonotype sits a single base away. Between the V and J ends, shortened by 6 bases and 8 bases respectively, the junction contains 8 bases. Spanning cysteine to phenylalanine, the CDR3 consists of 11 amino acids. Only the CDR3 region is kept as DNA, spanning 33 bases read in frame from base 1. In the germline V gene, CDR1 corresponds to MDHEN and CDR2 to SYDVKM. Sequenced on an Illumina HiSeq 2500. TCR beta libraries were prepared by quantitative 5'-RACE with molecular barcodes. The original pipeline was this. A new computational method based on a probabilistic model of VDJ rearrangement was used to identify disease-linked TCR variants. The public reads were run again by TCRdb, first through fastp at Q25 and then through MiXCR, and only productive beta chains were kept. When rows share a CDR3 protein, they turn into one entry using the most common DNA and genes. TCRdb assigned the V and J calls; the authors' analysis was not used. Recorded for this sample are tens of thousands of distinct CDR3 sequences; about 6.8% of them occurred a single time. The leading ten clones occupy 8% to 11% of the sample.

The sample belongs to a study of CD8 T cells in ankylosing spondylitis (dated by TCRdb to about 2017). In terms of the full investigation: To find TCR variants linked to disease, the study profiled T cell receptor beta repertoires in ankylosing spondylitis patients and healthy donors. The whole study cohort included 108 healthy donors and around 24 ankylosing spondylitis patients. Samples of peripheral blood were taken, and for ankylosing spondylitis patients, synovial fluid was collected as well.

The full study reports these points: Some motif variants had previously been reported in the synovial fluid and blood of reactive arthritis patients, which suggests shared mechanisms of disease initiation. According to the report, matched synovial fluid samples from ankylosing spondylitis patients were significantly enriched for the disease-linked clones. A CD8+ phenotype was shown by the disease-linked clones, which were found at relatively low frequencies in peripheral blood. Blood from ankylosing spondylitis patients appeared to be characterized by a TCR beta motif composed of about eight highly homologous amino acid variants.

The sequencing sample was made of blood, either unsorted or a sorted T cell fraction (not recorded which). This sequence originates from a male donor with ankylosing spondylitis or in good health (not recorded which). The chain joins TRBV28 to TRBJ2-1; matching of 6 bases hints at TRBD1 as the D gene. The CDR3 sequence is CASRYRDEQFF. DNA sequence: TGTGCCAGCAGATACAGGGATGAGCAGTTCTTC.